This T cell receptor beta chain was profiled in a study of cytomegalovirus exposure and HLA in healthy donors. The donors comprised healthy bone marrow donors. Trimming took 7 bases from V and 6 from J, leaving 19 bases between them. The CDR3 consists of 14 residues. CDR1 MGHRA and CDR2 YSYEKL come from the germline V gene. PCR was performed using 60 Vbeta and 13 Jbeta primers. Here immunoSEQ multiplex PCR was the method, and the copy in TCRdb shows in-frame clones only, minus some. The sample has 95,000 to 100,000 clones; 76% are singletons. Study-wide results and limits: The investigators catalogued 160 or so TCR beta chains as cytomegalovirus-associated.

This clone occurred once. Its specificity is unknown. The source is a woman aged 60-70 years in good health and CMV-seropositive. The specimen sequenced was PBMCs. The rearrangement joins TRBV4-1 to TRBJ2-7, with D unresolved. CDR3 DNA: TGCGCCAGCACCGAGACCATAACCTCGGGCGAGCAGTACTTC. Translated: CASTETITSGEQYF.